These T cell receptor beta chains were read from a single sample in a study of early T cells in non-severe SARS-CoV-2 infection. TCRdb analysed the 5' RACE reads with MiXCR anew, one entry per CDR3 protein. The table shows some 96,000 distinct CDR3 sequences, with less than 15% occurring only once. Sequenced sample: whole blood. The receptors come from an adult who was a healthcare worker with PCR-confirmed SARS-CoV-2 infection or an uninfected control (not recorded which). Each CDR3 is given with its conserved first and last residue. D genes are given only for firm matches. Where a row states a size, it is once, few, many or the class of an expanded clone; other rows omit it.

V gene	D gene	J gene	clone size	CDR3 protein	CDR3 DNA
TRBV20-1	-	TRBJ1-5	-	CSARPGYSNQPQHF	TGCAGTGCTAGGCCAGGGTATAGCAATCAGCCCCAGCATTTT
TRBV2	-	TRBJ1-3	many	CASTERNTIYF	TGTGCCAGCACCGAGCGAAACACCATATATTTT
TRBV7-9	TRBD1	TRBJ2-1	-	CASSLIGGTGGLVNEQFF	TGTGCCAGCAGCTTAATCGGCGGGACAGGGGGCTTAGTCAATGAGCAGTTCTTC
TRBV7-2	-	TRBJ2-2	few	CASGRGRETGELFF	TGTGCCAGCGGCCGGGGGCGCGAAACCGGGGAGCTGTTTTTT
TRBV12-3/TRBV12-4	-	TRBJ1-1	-	CASSFIEAFF	TGTGCCAGCAGTTTCATTGAAGCTTTCTTT
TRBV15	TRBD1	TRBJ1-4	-	CATSPGGNRGSNEKLFF	TGTGCCACCAGCCCGGGGGGCAACAGGGGTTCTAATGAAAAACTGTTTTTT
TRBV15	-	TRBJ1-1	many	CATSRDFVVKAEAFF	TGTGCCACCAGCAGAGATTTTGTGGTCAAGGCTGAAGCTTTCTTT
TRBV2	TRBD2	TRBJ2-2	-	CATGLAGSVGELFF	TGTGCCACCGGACTAGCGGGGAGTGTCGGGGAGCTGTTTTTT
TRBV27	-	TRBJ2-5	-	CASTWGETQYF	TGTGCCAGCACCTGGGGGGAGACCCAGTACTTC
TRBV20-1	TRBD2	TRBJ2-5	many	CSARARTSGVETQYF	TGCAGTGCTAGAGCCCGGACTAGCGGGGTAGAGACCCAGTACTTC
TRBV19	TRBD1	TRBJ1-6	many	CASRPGQGISPLHF	TGTGCCAGTAGACCGGGACAGGGAATTTCACCCCTCCACTTT
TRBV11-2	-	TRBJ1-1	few	CASSLGRAGYTEAFF	TGTGCCAGCAGCTTAGGTCGGGCAGGATACACTGAAGCTTTCTTT
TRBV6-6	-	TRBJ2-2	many	CASSYSPSIGELFF	TGTGCCAGCAGTTACTCCCCCAGTATCGGGGAGCTGTTTTTT
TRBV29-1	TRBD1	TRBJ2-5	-	CSVERDRGLETQYF	TGCAGCGTTGAACGAGACAGGGGGCTGGAGACCCAGTACTTC
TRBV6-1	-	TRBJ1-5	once	CASSKGQISNQPQHF	TGTGCCAGCAGTAAAGGCCAGATTAGCAATCAGCCCCAGCATTTT
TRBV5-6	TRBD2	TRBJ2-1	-	CASSLELAGADEQFF	TGTGCCAGCAGCTTGGAACTAGCGGGGGCAGATGAGCAGTTCTTC
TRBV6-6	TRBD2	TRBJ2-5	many	CASSRTSGVETQYF	TGTGCCAGCAGCCGGACTAGCGGGGTTGAGACCCAGTACTTC
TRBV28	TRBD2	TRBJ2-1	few	CASSFLLTSGDSYNEQFF	TGTGCCAGCAGTTTTCTCTTGACTAGCGGGGACTCCTACAATGAGCAGTTCTTC
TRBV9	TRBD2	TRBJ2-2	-	CASGRLAGNTGELFF	TGTGCCAGCGGAAGACTAGCGGGGAACACCGGGGAGCTGTTTTTT
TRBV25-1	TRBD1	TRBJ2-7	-	CASSEWTGRPYEQYF	TGTGCCAGCAGTGAATGGACAGGGAGGCCCTACGAGCAGTACTTC
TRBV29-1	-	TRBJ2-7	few	CSAGGQSAYEQYF	TGCAGCGCCGGAGGGCAGTCCGCTTACGAGCAGTACTTC
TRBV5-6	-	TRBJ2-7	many	CASSFMGPRNEQYF	TGTGCCAGCAGCTTTATGGGGCCGCGGAACGAGCAGTACTTC
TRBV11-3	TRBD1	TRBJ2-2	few	CANTGANTGELFF	TGTGCCAATACAGGGGCGAACACCGGGGAGCTGTTTTTT
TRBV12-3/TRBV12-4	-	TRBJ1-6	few	CASSLWGGPLHF	TGTGCCAGCAGTTTATGGGGCGGACCCCTCCACTTT
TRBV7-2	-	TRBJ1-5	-	CASSLGRGYQPQHF	TGTGCCAGCAGCTTAGGCCGGGGTTATCAGCCCCAGCATTTT
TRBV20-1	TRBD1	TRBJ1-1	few	CSVHRGRDTEAFF	TGCAGTGTTCACAGGGGGCGGGACACTGAAGCTTTCTTT
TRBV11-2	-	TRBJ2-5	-	CASSLGPFQETQYF	TGTGCCAGCAGCTTAGGGCCGTTCCAAGAGACCCAGTACTTC
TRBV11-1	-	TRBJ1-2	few	CASSPTGFDYGYTF	TGTGCCAGCAGCCCCACAGGGTTCGACTATGGCTACACCTTC
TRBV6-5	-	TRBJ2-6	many	CASSYVQPHHSGANVLTF	TGTGCCAGCAGTTACGTCCAGCCACACCACTCTGGGGCCAACGTCCTGACTTTC
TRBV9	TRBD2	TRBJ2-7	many	CASSVGLPASYEQYF	TGTGCCAGCAGCGTGGGACTACCCGCGAGCTACGAGCAGTACTTC
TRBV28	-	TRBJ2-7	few	CASSLSPEIYEQYF	TGTGCCAGCAGTTTGTCCCCAGAGATCTACGAGCAGTACTTC
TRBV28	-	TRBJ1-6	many	CASSSRKGSSPLHF	TGTGCCAGCAGTTCCAGGAAGGGAAGCTCACCCCTCCACTTT
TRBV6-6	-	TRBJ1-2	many	CASSYSRGDGYTF	TGTGCCAGCAGTTACTCGAGAGGGGATGGCTACACCTTC
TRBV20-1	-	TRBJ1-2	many	CSASGTGYGYTF	TGCAGTGCCTCCGGGACGGGCTATGGCTACACCTTC
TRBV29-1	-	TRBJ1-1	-	CSVEFPGANTEAFF	TGCAGCGTTGAATTTCCGGGAGCGAACACTGAAGCTTTCTTC
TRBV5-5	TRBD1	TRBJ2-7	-	CASSSTGVLGEQYF	TGTGCCAGCAGCTCGACAGGGGTGCTGGGCGAGCAGTACTTC
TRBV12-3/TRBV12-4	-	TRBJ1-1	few	CASSSGGPTEAFF	TGTGCCAGCAGCTCTGGGGGGCCCACTGAAGCTTTCTTT
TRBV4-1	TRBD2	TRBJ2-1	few	CASSQGASGVSVYNEQFF	TGCGCCAGCAGCCAAGGTGCTAGCGGGGTCTCGGTCTACAATGAGCAGTTCTTC
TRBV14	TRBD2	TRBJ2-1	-	CASSRGTSVGPYNEQFF	TGTGCCAGCAGCCGAGGGACTAGCGTAGGTCCCTACAATGAGCAGTTCTTC
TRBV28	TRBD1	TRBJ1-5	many	CASTVGGQGNQPQHF	TGTGCCAGCACCGTCGGGGGACAGGGCAATCAGCCCCAGCATTTT